These T cell receptor beta chains were read from a single sample in a study of T cells expressing NK-cell markers. TCRdb reanalyzed the 5' RACE reads and collapses them to one entry per CDR3 protein, without DNA. This repertoire includes 140,000 or so distinct CDR3 sequences. The sample taken for sequencing was blood T cells: a sorted CD56 or NKG2C T cell subset, CD4+ or CD8+ T cells, or bulk PBMC T cells (not recorded which). The receptors come from a man aged 18-30 years in good health. Both conserved end residues are part of each CDR3. Each record gives: J gene, V gene, CDR3 protein.

J: TRBJ2-7; V: TRBV7-9; CDR3: CASSRHTDEEYF
J: TRBJ2-1; V: TRBV7-9; CDR3: CASSLLPRLDEQFF
J: TRBJ2-5; V: TRBV11-1; CDR3: CASTSLLGFVAQKETQYF
J: TRBJ2-2; V: TRBV7-8; CDR3: CASSMMWDPNTGELFF
J: TRBJ2-1; V: TRBV12-3/TRBV12-4; CDR3: CASSLRAGPHNEQFF
J: TRBJ2-7; V: TRBV12-3/TRBV12-4; CDR3: CASSFGTSYYEQYF
J: TRBJ2-3; V: TRBV4-3; CDR3: CASSQGDRGPNTQYF
J: TRBJ2-1; V: TRBV5-1; CDR3: CASREGDNEQFF
J: TRBJ2-3; V: TRBV10-2; CDR3: CASSEGGPRDTQYF
J: TRBJ2-5; V: TRBV7-9; CDR3: CASGMTGGPQETQYF
J: TRBJ2-1; V: TRBV12-3/TRBV12-4; CDR3: CASRQEKDHNEQFF
J: TRBJ2-2; V: TRBV29-1; CDR3: CSTQGQGSTGELFF
J: TRBJ2-7; V: TRBV23-1; CDR3: CASSLRDRPYEQYF
J: TRBJ1-1; V: TRBV19; CDR3: CASSPATPLNTEAFF
J: TRBJ1-1; V: TRBV9; CDR3: CASSAVHTEAFF
J: TRBJ1-1; V: TRBV7-9; CDR3: CASSLGTSNTEAFF
J: TRBJ2-2; V: TRBV4-1; CDR3: CASSQIAGPELFF
J: TRBJ2-5; V: TRBV12-3/TRBV12-4; CDR3: CASSLAGGKETQYF
J: TRBJ1-1; V: TRBV29-1; CDR3: CSVPQGTEAFF
J: TRBJ2-1; V: TRBV6-5; CDR3: CASSYSKGLRSDEQFF
J: TRBJ2-1; V: TRBV4-3; CDR3: CASSQGTGGPIEQFF
J: TRBJ2-5; V: TRBV29-1; CDR3: CSVVEQFKTQYF
J: TRBJ2-7; V: TRBV5-4; CDR3: CASSTRVAYEQYF
J: TRBJ1-5; V: TRBV7-9; CDR3: CASSLEAQPQHF
J: TRBJ2-3; V: TRBV29-1; CDR3: CSAELRSSDTQYF
J: TRBJ2-7; V: TRBV6-5; CDR3: CASSFRTVSSYEQYF
J: TRBJ2-3; V: TRBV12-3/TRBV12-4; CDR3: CASSSATDGPDTQYF
J: TRBJ2-6; V: TRBV7-9; CDR3: CASSLADGGANVLTF
J: TRBJ2-1; V: TRBV25-1; CDR3: CASSALTSNEQFF
J: TRBJ1-2; V: TRBV4-1; CDR3: CASSQVRSEDGYTF
J: TRBJ2-2; V: TRBV11-3; CDR3: CASSRDRGRRELFF
J: TRBJ1-2; V: TRBV12-3/TRBV12-4; CDR3: CASSLGQGAGYTF
J: TRBJ2-1; V: TRBV29-1; CDR3: CSLNGAFNEQFF
J: TRBJ2-1; V: TRBV7-2; CDR3: CASGVITYNEQFF
J: TRBJ2-5; V: TRBV5-5; CDR3: CASSFEPNWETQYF
J: TRBJ2-5; V: TRBV6-2/TRBV6-3; CDR3: CASSYSPDRAETQYF
J: TRBJ2-5; V: TRBV2; CDR3: CASSDSLLAQGVETQYF
J: TRBJ1-5; V: TRBV12-3/TRBV12-4; CDR3: CASSFEGALPQHF
J: TRBJ2-1; V: TRBV12-3/TRBV12-4; CDR3: CASSSLGSGRYNEQFF
J: TRBJ2-4; V: TRBV5-5; CDR3: CASSPGENIQYF
J: TRBJ2-5; V: TRBV7-6; CDR3: CASSTSGQETQYF
J: TRBJ1-5; V: TRBV4-1; CDR3: CASSQADRGLGNQPQHF
J: TRBJ2-1; V: TRBV12-3/TRBV12-4; CDR3: CASSLQASGRDEQFF
J: TRBJ1-4; V: TRBV7-8; CDR3: CASSLPGSKKLFF
J: TRBJ2-5; V: TRBV6-5; CDR3: CASSYPGQGKETQYF